Here is one T cell receptor beta chain with its context. Its antigen is unknown. The sample originates from a study of cytomegalovirus exposure and HLA in healthy donors. Study overall: Of some 400 genotyped donors, about 80% clustered with self-reported Caucasian donors. Broader study findings: The study labeled fewer than 200 TCR beta chains cytomegalovirus-associated.

This CDR3 comprises 14 residues. Germline V gives CDR1 ENHRY, CDR2 SYGVKD. V was trimmed by 3 bases and J by 2 bases, leaving 11 bases between them. Primers: 60 Vbeta forward and 13 Jbeta reverse. Sequencing was performed with immunoSEQ multiplex PCR; in TCRdb, only in-frame clones are kept and a portion is missing. In the table there are about 45,000 clones, over 60% of which are singletons. This TCR was sampled from a woman aged 25 to 39 in good health and CMV-seronegative. The sample taken for sequencing was PBMCs. J is TRBJ2-7 and V is TRBV10-3; tentative D call: TRBD2 (5 bases). The CDR3 spells CAISDPEEAYEQYF. The CDR3 bases are TGTGCCATCAGTGACCCGGAGGAAGCCTACGAGCAGTACTTC.